Sequencing of this TCR beta chain was carried out in a study of OX40 agonist ivuxolimab in advanced cancers. Study background: There were three patients with partial responses, one having hepatocellular carcinoma and two cutaneous melanoma. General observations from the study: Expanded peripheral T-cell antigen specificity went undetermined.

Per the germline V gene, CDR1 is MDHEN and CDR2 is SYDVKM. CDR3 length: 14 amino acids. Produced via immunoSEQ multiplex PCR; TCRdb's table is partial and in-frame only. Counted here are tens of thousands of clones, 80% to 90% occurring once; the ten biggest clones make up about 22%. Turning to this clone: Its target is unknown.

This specimen consisted of CD4+ or CD8+ T cells sorted from blood, obtained in a trial of the OX40 agonist ivuxolimab. This TCR was sampled from an adult with an advanced solid tumor such as melanoma, head and neck, liver or kidney cancer. V is TRBV28 and J is TRBJ2-5; tentatively, D is TRBD1 (6 bases). The J call may be mistaken, given a closer DNA end match to TRBJ2-7. CDR3: CASIGTQSVYEQYF. As DNA, the CDR3 is TGTGCCAGCATAGGGACACAATCCGTCTACGAGCAGTACTTC.